Each of the 21 T cell receptor beta chains below was sequenced from the same sample in a study of Ad26.COV2.S vaccination and SARS-CoV-2 variants. TCRdb keeps only in-frame clones here, not all; method: immunoSEQ multiplex PCR. The top ten clones hold about 3.8% of a sample with about 350,000 clones, about 90% of them seen once. This specimen consisted of peripheral blood, obtained after recovery from COVID-19. The source of these receptors is a human donor who had recovered from COVID-19.

This chain joins TRBV7-8 and TRBJ2-7; TRBD2 aligns across 10 bases. This CDR3 has 17 amino acids. The V segment lost 1 base and the J segment 3 bases; nucleotides outside the gene matches: 9. Germline CDR1 reads SGHVS; CDR2 reads FQNEAQ. The CDR3 spells CASSLEGLAGEFYEQYF. In DNA, the CDR3 is TGTGCCAGCAGCTTAGAAGGCCTAGCGGGGGAATTCTACGAGCAGTACTTC.

This clone has only one observation. The CDR3 sequence is CASSPLATGGLADTQYF. The CDR3 DNA reads TGTGCCAGCTCACCCCTAGCCACGGGGGGTCTTGCAGATACGCAGTATTTT. The chain recombines TRBV18 with TRBJ2-3; 7 bases align to TRBD2. Trimming took 3 bases from V and 4 from J; bases not matched to a gene: 13. Looked up from germline, CDR1 is KGHSH and CDR2 is LQKENI. The CDR3 runs 17 residues. The whole variable domain, remainder taken from reference TRBV18 and TRBJ2-3, is NAGVMQNPRHLVRRRGQEARLRCSPMKGHSHVYWYRQLPEEGLKFMVYLQKENIIDESGMPKERFSAEFPKEGPSILRIQQVVRGDSAAYFCASSPLATGGLADTQYFGPGTRLTVL.

The chain carries TRBV6-2 or TRBV6-3 and TRBJ2-7; 13 bases map to TRBD2. Losses at the gene ends were 0 bases for V and 5 bases for J; bases not matched to a gene: 7. The CDR3 consists of 17 residues. CDR1 and CDR2 (germline): MNHEY, SVGEGT. The CDR3 nucleotides read TGTGCCAGCAGTTACTCCCTACTAGCGGGGGGGCCCCACGAGCAGTACTTC. The encoded protein is CASSYSLLAGGPHEQYF.

The V and J genes are TRBV6-6 and TRBJ1-6, with TRBD1 matching over 8 bases. The CDR3 sequence is 15 residues long. The V and J ends lost 6 bases and 6 bases, in that order; junction bases with no gene match: 7. Germline loops: CDR1 MNHNY, CDR2 SVGAGI (reference sequence). The CDR3 loop reads CASRHDRGANSPLHF. Here the CDR3 DNA reads TGTGCCAGCAGGCACGACAGGGGCGCTAATTCACCCCTCCACTTT.

The CDR3 is CASMMLSGANVLTF. CDR3 in DNA: TGTGCCAGCATGATGCTGTCTGGGGCCAACGTCCTGACTTTC. The V call is TRBV27, the J call TRBJ2-6, with D unresolved. Between the trimmed V and J ends, which lost 7 bases and 1 base, there was a span of 8 bases. The CDR3 is made up of 14 amino acids. The germline V gene has CDR1 MNHEY and CDR2 SMNVEV (reference sequence).

The V gene is TRBV27, the J gene TRBJ1-4; TRBD1 might be the D (5 bases). The CDR3 runs 14 residues. Germline CDR1 reads MNHEY; CDR2 reads SMNVEV (reference sequence). Between the trimmed V and J ends, which lost 5 bases and 8 bases, there was a span of 15 bases. The CDR3 sequence: CASSPGTLGEKLFF. DNA for the CDR3: TGTGCCAGCAGTCCGGGGACTCTTGGGGAAAAACTGTTTTTT.

CDR3 in amino acids: CASSSRGDGNTIYF. Here the CDR3 DNA reads TGTGCCAGCAGTTCCAGGGGAGACGGAAACACCATATATTTT. The chain has TRBV27 and TRBJ1-3; D is possibly TRBD1 (6 bases). The CDR3 contains 14 residues. V lost 4 bases and J 4 bases, leaving 11 bases between the germline ends. Germline loops: CDR1 MNHEY, CDR2 SMNVEV (reference sequence).

The chain links TRBV4-3 to TRBJ2-1; 9 nucleotides agree with TRBD2. The CDR3 has 16 amino acids. Trimming took 1 base from V and 8 from J; bases not matched to a gene: 9. CDR1 is LGHNA and CDR2 is YSLEER in the germline V gene. The CDR3 reads CASSQGVAGASDEQFF. As DNA, the CDR3 is TGCGCCAGCAGCCAAGGTGTAGCGGGGGCCTCGGATGAGCAGTTCTTC.

The chain couples TRBV18 to TRBJ1-1; a possible D gene is TRBD1 (5 bases). CDR3 length: 17 residues. CDR1 is KGHSH, CDR2 LQKENI, per germline. V was trimmed by 0 bases and J by 0 bases, leaving 14 bases between them. The chain's CDR3 is CASSPPGGGDMNTEAFF. The DNA of the CDR3 is TGTGCCAGCTCACCACCGGGGGGAGGAGACATGAACACTGAAGCTTTCTTT.

The chain has TRBV5-4 and TRBJ2-2, with a possible D match to TRBD2 (5 bases). Germline V gene data show CDR1 as SGHNT and CDR2 as YYREEE (reference sequence). Trimming cost V 2 bases and J 5 bases, with 7 bases left between them. CDR3 length equals 13 residues. CDR3 coding DNA: TGTGCCAGCAGCTTACGGGATACCGGGGAGCTGTTTTTT. Encoded protein: CASSLRDTGELFF.

This clone was picked up one time. This rearrangement joins TRBV6-6 to TRBJ1-2; 9 bases align to TRBD1. The CDR3 sequence is 16 residues long. Germline CDR1 reads MNHNY; CDR2 reads SVGAGI (reference sequence). The V and J ends lost 5 bases and 7 bases, in that order; junction bases with no gene match: 14. In DNA, the CDR3 is TGTGCCAGCAGTCCACCGGGACAGGGTGCAATGGGTGGCTACACCTTC. The encoded protein is CASSPPGQGAMGGYTF.

The rearrangement joins TRBV5-6 to TRBJ1-2; TRBD1 matches at 7 bases. The trim removed 1 base at V and 7 bases at J, leaving 7 bases unmatched. The CDR3 loop spans 14 amino acids. From germline, CDR1 is SGHDT and CDR2 YYEEEE. DNA for the CDR3: TGTGCCAGCAGCTTGCCCCCGACAGGGAGTGGCTACACCTTC. Translation: CASSLPPTGSGYTF.

The chain employs TRBV7-9 and TRBJ1-2; D is uncertain. Trimming took off 3 bases at V and 6 bases at J, with 20 bases between the two ends. Germline lookup yields CDR1 SEHNR and CDR2 FQNEAQ (reference sequence). The CDR3 is made up of 16 amino acids. The DNA of the CDR3 is TGTGCCAGCAGCTTTCTCACTCTTCCTAAGGGAGATGGCTACACCTTC. Translated: CASSFLTLPKGDGYTF.

The sample holds a few counts of this clone. The V call is TRBV19, the J call TRBJ2-5, with a weak D call TRBD2 (6 bases). V shed 6 bases and J shed 5 bases, with 7 bases lying between them. Germline loops: CDR1 LNHDA, CDR2 SQIVND (reference sequence). The CDR3 is made up of 11 amino acids. This chain's CDR3 is CASRGGETQYF. In DNA form, the CDR3 reads TGTGCCAGTAGAGGAGGGGAGACCCAGTACTTC.

This clone was observed once. The gene calls are TRBV29-1 and TRBJ2-7; 10 positions match TRBD2. V trimming: 5 bases; J trimming: 3 bases; junction bases outside the gene matches: 4. The germline V gene has CDR1 SQVTM and CDR2 ANQGSEA. This CDR3 region has 13 residues. Written as DNA, the CDR3 is TGCAGCGTTAGCGGGGGGGTCTTCTACGAGCAGTACTTC. This sequence encodes CSVSGGVFYEQYF.

This clone was seen only once. The chain joins TRBV5-1 to TRBJ1-2, with 10 bases identical to TRBD1. From germline, CDR1 is SGHRS and CDR2 YFSETQ. The CDR3 covers 14 residues. V shed 4 bases and J 9 bases; nucleotides not matched to a gene: 9. CDR3: CASSLTGTGESYTF. The CDR3 DNA reads TGCGCCAGCAGCCTGACCGGGACAGGGGAAAGCTACACCTTC.

CDR3 loop: CASSTNYGYTF. DNA for the CDR3: TGCGCCAGCAGCACAAACTATGGCTACACCTTC. The chain couples TRBV5-1 to TRBJ1-2; no firm D call. There are 11 residues in the CDR3. Trimming took off 4 bases at V and 2 bases at J, with 3 bases between the two ends. CDR1 is SGHRS, CDR2 YFSETQ, per germline.

J is TRBJ2-3 and V is TRBV4-1, with D possibly matching TRBD2 (5 bases). Germline V gene lookup returns CDR1 MGHRA and CDR2 YSYEKL. The CDR3 extends over 15 amino acids. The V gene lost 2 bases and the J gene lost 1 base, with 10 bases spanning the gap. CDR3: CASSQSAGRTDTQYF. The CDR3 DNA reads TGCGCCAGCAGCCAATCTGCGGGTCGCACAGATACGCAGTATTTT.

This clone was detected only once. V gene TRBV5-1 combines with J gene TRBJ2-7; possibly TRBD1 or TRBD2 for D (5 bases each). The germline V gene has CDR1 SGHRS and CDR2 YFSETQ. V lost 1 base and J 5 bases, leaving 13 bases between the germline ends. This CDR3 is built from 14 residues. CDR3 sequence (DNA): TGCGCCAGCAGCTTGACCCACCCGGGACACGAGCAGTACTTC. It yields the protein CASSLTHPGHEQYF.

V and J are TRBV5-1 and TRBJ2-1, with 7 positions matching TRBD2. With V trimmed by 6 bases and J by 2 bases, 2 bases remained unmatched. Germline CDR1 SGHRS, CDR2 YFSETQ. The CDR3 loop spans 13 amino acids. The CDR3 coding sequence is TGCGCCAGCAAACTAGCGCCCTACAATGAGCAGTTCTTC. It encodes CASKLAPYNEQFF. Based on the CDR3 plus reference TRBV5-1 and TRBJ2-1, the full variable domain is KAGVTQTPRYLIKTRGQQVTLSCSPISGHRSVSWYQQTPGQGLQFLFEYFSETQRNKGNFPGRFSGRQFSNSRSEMNVSTLELGDSALYLCASKLAPYNEQFFGPGTRLTVL.

The V call is TRBV20-1, the J call TRBJ2-5; D remains ambiguous. Germline-derived CDR1 and CDR2 are DFQATT and SNEGSKA (reference sequence). V was cut by 0 bases and J by 7 bases, with 6 bases left in between. The CDR3 consists of 11 residues. The CDR3 DNA reads as TGCAGTGCTAGAGATTTACCGACCCAGTACTTC. Translated: CSARDLPTQYF.